This T cell receptor beta chain came from a study of T cell repertoires in aging, cancer and after chemotherapy. A mixed TRB-A/B primer pool amplified rearranged TRB by multiplex touch-down PCR. TCRdb independently ran MiXCR on the multiplex PCR reads; one entry per CDR3 protein. The data show more than 2,500 distinct CDR3 sequences, approximately 25% seen once. The CDR3 spans 15 residues. Trimming removed 2 bases at V and 8 bases at J, with 13 bases between. Germline V CDR1 and CDR2: KGHSH, LQKENI. Peripheral blood genomic DNA, not sorted cells or RNA, was the template. The chain has TRBV18 and TRBJ1-6; D is possibly TRBD1 (5 bases). The specimen sequenced was blood. This clonotype was sampled from a human donor with a solid tumor. This chain's CDR3 is CASSPRRGEDSPLHF. CDR3 nucleotide sequence: TGTGCCAGCTCACCAAGACGGGGGGAAGATTCACCCCTCCACTTT. Supplemented by reference TRBV18 and TRBJ1-6, the full variable domain reads NAGVMQNPRHLVRRRGQEARLRCSPMKGHSHVYWYRQLPEEGLKFMVYLQKENIIDESGMPKERFSAEFPKEGPSILRIQQVVRGDSAAYFCASSPRRGEDSPLHFGNGTRLTVT.